The rows below give T cell receptor beta chains drawn from one sample of a study of blood T cell repertoires in COVID-19. Sequencing was performed with immunoSEQ multiplex PCR; in TCRdb, only in-frame clones are kept and a portion is missing. The data show around 450,000 clones, with approximately 90% seen just once and nearly 2% held by the top ten. The material sequenced was PBMCs or T cells enriched from blood (not recorded which). The origin of the receptors is a woman between 18 and 29 years old with acute COVID-19. CDR3s include the opening cysteine and the closing phenylalanine or tryptophan. A D gene is named only where the DNA matches it firmly. Rows may omit the clone size; those that give it use once, few, many or a size class.

TRBD1	TRBV7-9	TRBJ1-2	17	NA	TGTGCCAGCAGCCCCTCTTGGCGGGACAGGGGGGGATATGGCTACACCTTC	CASSPSWRDRGGYGYTF
TRBD2	TRBV7-2	TRBJ2-3	17	NA	TGTGCCAGCAGCTTAGTTAGAATAGCGGGAGGCGCAGATACGCAGTATTTT	CASSLVRIAGGADTQYF
NA	TRBV5-4	TRBJ2-3	14	NA	TGTGCCAGCAGTTCCGATGCGGGCACAGATACGCAGTATTTT	CASSSDAGTDTQYF
NA	TRBV2	TRBJ1-6	13	NA	TGTGCCAGCATGGGACATCTTAATTCACCCCTCCACTTT	CASMGHLNSPLHF
TRBD1	TRBV6-5	TRBJ1-4	14	NA	TGTGCCAGCAGTTTTACGGGACAGGGAGAAAAACTGTTTTTT	CASSFTGQGEKLFF
NA	TRBV5-1	TRBJ2-3	16	NA	TGCGCCAGCAGCTTAGAGGACTCCCCTCGCCCAGATACGCAGTATTTT	CASSLEDSPRPDTQYF
TRBD2	TRBV9	TRBJ2-3	15	NA	TGTGCCAGCAGCCGGGGGGGACGAGACACAGATACGCAGTATTTT	CASSRGGRDTDTQYF
TRBD1	TRBV24-1	TRBJ1-1	16	few	TGTGCCACCAGTGACCCGACTCGACAGGGAAATATAGAAGCTTTCTTT	CATSDPTRQGNIEAFF
NA	TRBV9	TRBJ1-6	16	NA	TGTGCCAGCAGCGTAGGGGGCGGCACCTATAATTCACCCCTCCACTTT	CASSVGGGTYNSPLHF
TRBD1	TRBV18	TRBJ1-1	16	NA	TGTGCCAGCTCACAAAAGCCCGGGACAGAGAACACTGAAGCTTTCTTT	CASSQKPGTENTEAFF
NA	TRBV20-1	TRBJ1-2	12	NA	TGCAGTGCTAGTGGACAGAACTATGGCTACACCTTC	CSASGQNYGYTF
TRBD1	TRBV5-5	TRBJ1-4	17	NA	TGTGCCAGCAGCTTAAATCAGGGGGCGAATGATTGGCAAAAACTGTTTTTT	CASSLNQGANDWQKLFF
TRBD2	TRBV9	TRBJ2-7	15	NA	TGTGCCAGCAGCGTGGGTCTAGCGGAAACCTACGAGCAGTACTTC	CASSVGLAETYEQYF
NA	TRBV5-1	TRBJ1-2	14	once	TGCGCCAGCAGCTTCCGGACAACTAACTATGGCTACACCTTC	CASSFRTTNYGYTF
NA	TRBV30	TRBJ1-2	13	NA	TGTGCCTGGAAGGTTGGGCATGGCTATGGCTACACCTTC	CAWKVGHGYGYTF
TRBD2	TRBV29-1	TRBJ2-1	15	NA	TGCAGCGCCGCTAGCGGGAGTACCTCCTACAATGAGCAGTTCTTC	CSAASGSTSYNEQFF
TRBD2	TRBV27	TRBJ2-7	16	once	TGTGCCAGCAGTTTTGGACTAGCGGGGACGACCTACGAGCAGTACTTC	CASSFGLAGTTYEQYF
NA	TRBV7-9	TRBJ2-3	15	NA	TGTGCCAGCAGCTTAGAGGGGATCGAGTCAGATACGCAGTATTTT	CASSLEGIESDTQYF
NA	TRBV12-3/TRBV12-4	TRBJ1-2	12	few	TGTGCCAGCAGAAGACGGGGGTATGGCTACACCTTC	CASRRRGYGYTF
TRBD1	TRBV4-1	TRBJ1-6	19	few	TGCGCCAGCAGCCAAGATACGTGGGGGCCGGGACAGGGGCGGTCACCCCTCCACTTT	CASSQDTWGPGQGRSPLHF
NA	TRBV7-6	TRBJ1-5	15	NA	TGTGCCAGCAGCTTAGAGGGGGGGGGTAGTCAGCCCCAGCATTTT	CASSLEGGGSQPQHF
NA	TRBV27	TRBJ2-3	14	NA	TGTGCCAGCAGACTAGCTTTAGGGACAGATACGCAGTATTTT	CASRLALGTDTQYF
NA	TRBV13	TRBJ2-2	14	NA	TGTGCCAGCAGCTTAGGTAGAGACACCGGGGAGCTGTTTTTT	CASSLGRDTGELFF
TRBD1	TRBV12-3/TRBV12-4	TRBJ1-2	13	NA	TGTGCCAGCAGTGGGACAGGGTCCTATGGCTACACCTTC	CASSGTGSYGYTF
TRBD2	TRBV24-1	TRBJ2-7	17	NA	TGTGCCACCAGTGATTCTGGGGCTAGCGGGAGCCATAGGGAGCAGTACTTC	CATSDSGASGSHREQYF
NA	TRBV5-6	TRBJ1-1	13	few	TGTGCCAGCAGCTTGGGGCAGGACACTGAAGCTTTCTTT	CASSLGQDTEAFF
TRBD1	TRBV5-5	TRBJ1-2	14	NA	TGTGCCAGCAGCTTGGGACAGGGCCCCTATGGCTACACCTTC	CASSLGQGPYGYTF
TRBD1	TRBV10-3	TRBJ2-5	16	NA	TGTGCCATCAGTGACAGGGACAGGGGGCGCCGTGAGACCCAGTACTTC	CAISDRDRGRRETQYF
NA	TRBV2	TRBJ2-5	12	NA	TGTGCCACTTCTAGCACCGAAGAGACCCAGTACTTC	CATSSTEETQYF
NA	TRBV29-1	TRBJ2-3	11	NA	TGCAGCGTTCGGCAGGGAGATACGCAGTATTTT	CSVRQGDTQYF
NA	TRBV2	TRBJ2-5	13	NA	TGTGCCAGCAGTGACAGGGATAGAGAGACCCAGTACTTC	CASSDRDRETQYF
NA	TRBV3-1/TRBV3-2	TRBJ2-5	14	NA	TGTGCCAGCAGCCAAGGAGGGGGGGCGGAGACCCAGTACTTC	CASSQGGGAETQYF
TRBD1	TRBV6-5	TRBJ1-1	15	once	TGTGCCAGCAGTTACTCGACAGGGAGGTACACTGAAGCTTTCTTT	CASSYSTGRYTEAFF
NA	TRBV27	TRBJ2-3	13	NA	TGTGCCAGCAGTCAATCACGCAGGGATACGCAGTATTTT	CASSQSRRDTQYF
NA	TRBV6-2/TRBV6-3	TRBJ1-4	13	NA	TGTGCCAGCAGTATTCAGGAAAATGAAAAACTGTTTTTT	CASSIQENEKLFF
TRBD1	TRBV4-3	TRBJ1-1	14	few	TGCGCCAGCAGCCAACCCAAACAGGGGGCCGGGGCTTTCTTT	CASSQPKQGAGAFF
NA	TRBV30	TRBJ2-4	15	NA	TGTGCCTGGAGTGTCAGTACTAGCGCCAAAAACATTCAGTACTTC	CAWSVSTSAKNIQYF
NA	TRBV27	TRBJ2-7	16	NA	TGTGCCAGCAGTCCCGCATTTTTTGTTAGCTCCTACGAGCAGTACTTC	CASSPAFFVSSYEQYF
TRBD1	TRBV7-2	TRBJ2-7	15	NA	TGTGCCAGCAGCTCCCGGGCGAGGGGGCCTTACGAGCAGTACTTC	CASSSRARGPYEQYF
NA	TRBV4-2	TRBJ2-3	16	NA	TGTGCCAGCAGCCAAGACCTACCTAGTCGCACAGATACGCAGTATTTT	CASSQDLPSRTDTQYF
NA	TRBV7-9	TRBJ1-6	16	few	TGTGCCAGCAGCTTAGCAGTTCGGGGACAAGGTTCACCCCTCCACTTT	CASSLAVRGQGSPLHF
NA	TRBV7-2	TRBJ1-1	14	NA	TGTGCCAGCAGCTTAAGGAGGGGAAGGGCTGAAGCTTTCTTT	CASSLRRGRAEAFF
TRBD1	TRBV5-6	TRBJ2-5	16	NA	TGTGCCAGCAGCTTGGGACAGGGCATGATCCACGAGACCCAGTACTTC	CASSLGQGMIHETQYF
NA	TRBV6-5	TRBJ1-3	13	NA	TGTGCCAGCAGTTACTCGGGGAGGAACACCATATATTTT	CASSYSGRNTIYF
TRBD1	TRBV7-2	TRBJ2-7	14	once	TGTGCCAGCAGCTTAGTCAGGGGGACGAACGAGCAGTACTTC	CASSLVRGTNEQYF
TRBD1	TRBV2	TRBJ1-1	17	NA	TGTGCCAGCAGTGACCTAACCTTTTCGACAGGGCGCACTGAAGCTTTCTTT	CASSDLTFSTGRTEAFF
NA	TRBV6-1	TRBJ1-2	13	NA	TGTGCCAGCAGTGAAGGTCTTAACTATGGCTACACCTTC	CASSEGLNYGYTF